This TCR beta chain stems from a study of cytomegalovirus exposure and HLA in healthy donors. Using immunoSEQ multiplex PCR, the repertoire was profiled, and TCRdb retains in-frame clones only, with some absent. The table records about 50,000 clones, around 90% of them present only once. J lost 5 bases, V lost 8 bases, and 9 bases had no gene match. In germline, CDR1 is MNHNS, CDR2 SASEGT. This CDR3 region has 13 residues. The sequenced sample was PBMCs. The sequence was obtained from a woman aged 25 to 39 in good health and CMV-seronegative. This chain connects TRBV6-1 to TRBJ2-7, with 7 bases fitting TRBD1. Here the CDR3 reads CASHRDSRNEQYF. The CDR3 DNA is TGTGCCAGCCACCGGGACAGCAGAAACGAGCAGTACTTC.